This entry features one T cell receptor beta chain sequence. These data belong to a study of OX40 agonist ivuxolimab in advanced cancers. Across the whole study: Partial responses were observed in three patients, of whom one had hepatocellular carcinoma and two had cutaneous melanoma.

Generated by immunoSEQ multiplex PCR, the TCRdb table keeps only in-frame clones and is missing some. The sample contains some 40,000 clones, about nine tenths of which appear only once. The ends were cut back, 7 bases at V and 6 bases at J, with 9 bases in the middle. The CDR3 has 11 amino acids. Germline CDR1 reads SGDLS; CDR2 reads YYNGEE. The receptor was derived from an adult with an advanced solid tumor such as melanoma, head and neck, liver or kidney cancer. This rearrangement joins TRBV9 to TRBJ2-3, with D maybe TRBD1 (5 bases). The sequenced sample was CD4+ or CD8+ T cells sorted from blood, obtained in a trial of the OX40 agonist ivuxolimab. For the CDR3, the DNA is TGTGCCAGCGGACACGGGGATACGCAGTATTTT. This gives the protein CASGHGDTQYF.